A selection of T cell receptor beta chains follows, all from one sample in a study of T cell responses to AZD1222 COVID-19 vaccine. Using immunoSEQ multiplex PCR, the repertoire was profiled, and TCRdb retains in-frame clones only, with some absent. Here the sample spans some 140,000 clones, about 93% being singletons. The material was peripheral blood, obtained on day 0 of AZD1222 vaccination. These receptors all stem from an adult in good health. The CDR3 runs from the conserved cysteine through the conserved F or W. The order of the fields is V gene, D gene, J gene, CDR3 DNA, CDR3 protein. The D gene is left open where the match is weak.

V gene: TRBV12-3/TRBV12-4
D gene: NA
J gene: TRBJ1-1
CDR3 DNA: TGTGCCAGCAGACCCTTTGGGAACACTGAAGCTTTCTTT
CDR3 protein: CASRPFGNTEAFF

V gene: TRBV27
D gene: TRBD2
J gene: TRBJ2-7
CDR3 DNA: TGTGCCAGCAGTCTCTCATCTAGCGGGAGCTATATAGGCGAGCAGTACTTC
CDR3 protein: CASSLSSSGSYIGEQYF

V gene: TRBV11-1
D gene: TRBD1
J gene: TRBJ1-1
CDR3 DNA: TGTGCCAGCAGCTTAGACGGACAGGGGAGCTCTGAAGCTTTCTTT
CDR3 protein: CASSLDGQGSSEAFF

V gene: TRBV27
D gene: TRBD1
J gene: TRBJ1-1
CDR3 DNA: TGTGCCAGCAGGGTTTCGGGACAGCTATTCCCGAACACTGAAGCTTTCTTT
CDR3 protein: CASRVSGQLFPNTEAFF

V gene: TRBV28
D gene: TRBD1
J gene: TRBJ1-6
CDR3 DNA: TGTGCCAGCTGGGGGACAGGGCCACCCCTCCACTTT
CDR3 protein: CASWGTGPPLHF

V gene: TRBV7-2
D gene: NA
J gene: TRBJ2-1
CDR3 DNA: TGTGCCAGCAGCCCGAGGGCCAGGGGAAAAGAGCAGTTCTTC
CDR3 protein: CASSPRARGKEQFF

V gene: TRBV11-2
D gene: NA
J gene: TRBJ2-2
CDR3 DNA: TGTGCCAGCAGCTTGGGGGAAAACACCGGGGAGCTGTTTTTT
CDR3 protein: CASSLGENTGELFF

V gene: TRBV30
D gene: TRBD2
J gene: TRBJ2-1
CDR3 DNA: TGTGCCTGGAGTGTACAAAGCGGGAGTGGTGAGCAGTTCTTC
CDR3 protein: CAWSVQSGSGEQFF

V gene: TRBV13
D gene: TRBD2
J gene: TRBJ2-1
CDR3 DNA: TGTGCCAGCAGCTCAAACGCTCGGGACTATCATACCTATGAGCAGTTCTTC
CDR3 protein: CASSSNARDYHTYEQFF

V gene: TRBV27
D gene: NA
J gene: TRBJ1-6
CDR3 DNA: TGTGCCAGCAGTTTACGGGTCAGCACCTCGAATTCACCCCTCCACTTT
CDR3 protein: CASSLRVSTSNSPLHF

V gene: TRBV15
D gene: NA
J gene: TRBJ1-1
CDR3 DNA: TGTGCCACCAGCCTATCCCCGGGTGACAGACTGAACACTGAAGCTTTCTTT
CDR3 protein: CATSLSPGDRLNTEAFF

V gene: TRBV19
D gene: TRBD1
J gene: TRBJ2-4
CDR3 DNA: TGTGCCAGTAGTATAAGGCCCCCGGGACAGGGGAATATTCAGTACTTC
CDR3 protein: CASSIRPPGQGNIQYF

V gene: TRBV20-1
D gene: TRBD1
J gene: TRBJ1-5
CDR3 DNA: TGCAGTGCTAGTACAGGGGGCATCAATCAGCCCCAGCATTTT
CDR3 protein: CSASTGGINQPQHF

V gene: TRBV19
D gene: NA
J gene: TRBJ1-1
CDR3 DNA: TGTGCCAGTAGTCCTAGGACAGCTAACGTTGAAGCTTTCTTT
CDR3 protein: CASSPRTANVEAFF

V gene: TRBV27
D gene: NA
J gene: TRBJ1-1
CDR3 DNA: TGTGCCAGCAGTTTATCAGCCGGGGCCACTGAAGCTTTCTTT
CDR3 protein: CASSLSAGATEAFF

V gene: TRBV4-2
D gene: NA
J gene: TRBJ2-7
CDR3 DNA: TGTGCCAGCAGCCAAGGGCGGAACCCCCGGCCCTACGAGCAGTACTTC
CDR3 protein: CASSQGRNPRPYEQYF